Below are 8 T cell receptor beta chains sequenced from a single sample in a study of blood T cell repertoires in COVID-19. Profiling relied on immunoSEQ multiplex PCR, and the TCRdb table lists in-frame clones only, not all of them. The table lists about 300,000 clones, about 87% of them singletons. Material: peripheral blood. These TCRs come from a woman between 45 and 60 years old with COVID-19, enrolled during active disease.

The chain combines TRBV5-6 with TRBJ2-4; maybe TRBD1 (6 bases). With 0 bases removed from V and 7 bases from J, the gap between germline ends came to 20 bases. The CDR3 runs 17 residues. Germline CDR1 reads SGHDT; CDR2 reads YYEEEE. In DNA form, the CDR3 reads TGTGCCAGCAGCTTGGAAATCGGGGCAGGGGCAGGGAACATTCAGTACTTC. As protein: CASSLEIGAGAGNIQYF. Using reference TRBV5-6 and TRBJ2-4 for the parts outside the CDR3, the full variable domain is DAGVTQSPTHLIKTRGQQVTLRCSPKSGHDTVSWYQQALGQGPQFIFQYYEEEERQRGNFPDRFSGHQFPNYSSELNVNALLLGDSALYLCASSLEIGAGAGNIQYFGAGTRLSVL.

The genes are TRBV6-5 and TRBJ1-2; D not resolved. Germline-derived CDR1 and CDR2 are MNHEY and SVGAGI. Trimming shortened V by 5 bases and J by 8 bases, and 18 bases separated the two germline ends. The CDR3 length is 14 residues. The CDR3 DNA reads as TGTGCCAGCAGTCCGCCGGGGAGGCATGGAGGCTACACCTTC. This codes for CASSPPGRHGGYTF.

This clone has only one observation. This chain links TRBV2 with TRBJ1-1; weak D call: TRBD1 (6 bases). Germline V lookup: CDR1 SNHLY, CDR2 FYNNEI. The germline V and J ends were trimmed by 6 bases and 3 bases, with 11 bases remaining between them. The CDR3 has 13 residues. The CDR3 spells CASSVRTDTEAFF. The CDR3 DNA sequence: TGTGCCAGCAGCGTTAGGACAGACACTGAAGCTTTCTTT.

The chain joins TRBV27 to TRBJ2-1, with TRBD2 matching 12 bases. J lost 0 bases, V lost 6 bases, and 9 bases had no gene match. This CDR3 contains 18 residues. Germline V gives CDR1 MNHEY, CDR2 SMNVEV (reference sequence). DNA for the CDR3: TGTGCCAGCAGGGCCGGGACTAGCGGGTCTAGCTCCTACAATGAGCAGTTCTTC. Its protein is CASRAGTSGSSSYNEQFF.

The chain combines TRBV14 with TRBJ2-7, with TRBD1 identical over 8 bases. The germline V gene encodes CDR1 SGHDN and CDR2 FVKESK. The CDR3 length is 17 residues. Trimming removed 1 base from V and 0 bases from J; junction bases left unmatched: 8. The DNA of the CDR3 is TGTGCCAGCAGCCAAGGTTCGGGACAGGTTTACTCCTACGAGCAGTACTTC. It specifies CASSQGSGQVYSYEQYF.

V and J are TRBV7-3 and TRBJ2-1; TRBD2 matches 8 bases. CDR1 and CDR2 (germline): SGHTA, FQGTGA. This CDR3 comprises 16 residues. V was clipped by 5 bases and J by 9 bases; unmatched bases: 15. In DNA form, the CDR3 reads TGTGCCAGCAGCCTTTCGGGAGCGGGAGTTACGAGTGAGCAGTTCTTC. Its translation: CASSLSGAGVTSEQFF.

The CDR3 spells CASSLESGRAGGELFF. The CDR3 bases are TGCGCCAGCAGCCTGGAGAGCGGGAGGGCCGGCGGGGAGCTGTTTTTT. The V call is TRBV4-3, the J call TRBJ2-2; 10 nucleotides match TRBD2. Germline-derived CDR1 and CDR2 are LGHNA and YSLEER. The CDR3 has 16 amino acids. J lost 7 bases, V lost 4 bases, and 9 bases had no gene match.

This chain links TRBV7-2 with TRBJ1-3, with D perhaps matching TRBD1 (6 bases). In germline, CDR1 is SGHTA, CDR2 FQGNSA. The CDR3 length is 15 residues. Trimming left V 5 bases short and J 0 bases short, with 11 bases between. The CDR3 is CASSPDRPSGNTIYF. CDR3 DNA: TGTGCCAGCAGCCCCGACAGGCCCTCTGGAAACACCATATATTTT.